This T cell receptor beta chain is from a study of response to subunit inactivated influenza vaccine. Findings of the study overall: After each seasonal influenza vaccination, few new T cells are recruited, the authors suggested.

This clonotype was detected only a few times. Antigen specificity is unknown. In TCRdb, the RT-PCR reads were re-called with MiXCR into one record per CDR3 protein. The sample holds a few hundred thousand distinct CDR3 sequences, 9.5% to 12% seen once. The V end was cut by 4 bases, the J end by 7 bases, with 11 bases between. This CDR3 has 13 residues. Germline V lookup: CDR1 SGHKS, CDR2 YYEKEE (reference sequence). This TCR was recovered from a man in his fifties or sixties who received an inactivated influenza vaccine. The source material was PBMCs from blood, sampled more than 35 days after vaccination. The rearrangement joins TRBV5-5 to TRBJ2-2, with unresolved D. Written as DNA, the CDR3 is TGTGCCAGCAGCCTCTGGGGTGACGGGGAGCTGTTTTTT. Translated: CASSLWGDGELFF.